This T cell receptor (beta chain) is drawn from a study of regulatory T cells in long-lasting Graves disease. Whole-study context: Graves' patients diagnosed newly had used antithyroid drugs under 3 months.

The time point is: newly diagnosed GD, antithyroid drugs for less than 3 months. RNA extracted from PBMCs served as the sequencing template. Arm-PCR with iRepertoire HTBI primers amplified the CDR3 regions for these TCR beta libraries. TCRdb fed the multiplex PCR reads into MiXCR, producing one record per CDR3 protein. This sample has roughly 510,000 distinct CDR3 sequences; 15% to 20% occur once, and the top ten carry about 11%. Study-wide findings and caveats: TCR diversity was lower in persistent Graves' patients (versus newly diagnosed ones).

A word on this clonotype: Its target is not known.

V was cut by 8 bases and J by 4 bases, with 19 bases left in between. Germline V gene data show CDR1 as MNHNS and CDR2 as SASEGT. The CDR3 runs to 15 residues. The same data also contributed to another study, on T cells in Graves' hyperthyroidism and ophthalmopathy.

V is TRBV6-1 and J is TRBJ2-3; the D gene is possibly TRBD2 (6 bases). Sample: peripheral blood mononuclear cells (PBMCs), taken at new diagnosis, from a patient treated with antithyroid drugs. The TCR comes from a man younger than 35 with Graves disease. CDR3 protein: CASFPSTSLADTQYF. The CDR3 DNA follows: TGTGCCAGCTTCCCCTCGACTAGTCTGGCAGATACGCAGTATTTT.